This TCR beta chain originates from a study of T and B cells in COVID-19 patients. Study-wide results and caveats: Clonality of TRB repertoires was high in active COVID-19; recovery brought above-healthy diversity and richness. Early severe-case samples and blood from mildly ill patients during symptoms were in short supply.

Concerning this clonotype: The antigen is undetermined.

The germline V gene encodes CDR1 SGHNT and CDR2 YYREEE (reference sequence). V was cut by 0 bases and J by 1 base, with 7 bases left in between. This CDR3 is built from 14 residues. From blood, roughly 240-550 ng of genomic DNA served as TRB template. BIOMED2 TRB-A/B primer pools were used in multiplex TRB PCR. TCRdb called the multiplex PCR reads again in MiXCR, with one record for every CDR3 protein. The data show 20,000 or so distinct CDR3 sequences, roughly 36% seen once. The receptor was derived from a human donor with active COVID-19. The source material was blood. The V gene is TRBV5-4, the J gene TRBJ2-5; D call uncertain. The CDR3 sequence is CASSLANLQETQYF. CDR3 nucleotides: TGTGCCAGCAGCTTGGCCAACCTCCAAGAGACCCAGTACTTC. Drawing the rest from reference TRBV5-4 and TRBJ2-5, the complete variable domain is ETGVTQSPTHLIKTRGQQVTLRCSSQSGHNTVSWYQQALGQGPQFIFQYYREEENGRGNFPPRFSGLQFPNYSSELNVNALELDDSALYLCASSLANLQETQYFGPGTRLLVL.